The rows below give T cell receptor beta chains drawn from one sample of a study of CD8+ T cells in alopecia areata. Sequencing was performed with immunoSEQ multiplex PCR; in TCRdb, only in-frame clones are kept and a portion is missing. Of about 210,000 clones in the sample, about 58% were seen once. Material: CD4+ T cells sorted from blood, obtained at week 4, from a patient treated with tofacitinib. Source of these receptors: a human donor with alopecia areata. Each CDR3 is given with its conserved first and last residue. Fields, in order: V gene, D gene, J gene, clone size, CDR3 DNA, CDR3 protein. A D gene is named only where the DNA matches it firmly. The listing skips clone size in some rows; elsewhere it reads once, few, many or a size class.

V: TRBV29-1
D: -
J: TRBJ2-5
size: -
DNA: TGCAGCGTTGAAGACCGTACTACCTCAGGGGCGGGGGAGACCCAGTACTTC
CDR3: CSVEDRTTSGAGETQYF

V: TRBV5-1
D: -
J: TRBJ2-3
size: -
DNA: TGCGCCAGCAGTTTTACCAGGCGGGCAGATACGCAGTATTTT
CDR3: CASSFTRRADTQYF

V: TRBV9
D: TRBD2
J: TRBJ2-3
size: -
DNA: TGTGCCAGCAGCGTAACTAGCGGGGGGTCAGATACGCAGTATTTT
CDR3: CASSVTSGGSDTQYF

V: TRBV5-4
D: -
J: TRBJ2-7
size: many
DNA: TGTGCCAGCAGCTTGTTTAGTTACGACAGGCAATACGAGCAGTACTTC
CDR3: CASSLFSYDRQYEQYF

V: TRBV7-2
D: TRBD1
J: TRBJ2-4
size: -
DNA: TGTGCCAGCAGCTCAGGACAGGCCCTAATGGGCATTCAGTACTTC
CDR3: CASSSGQALMGIQYF

V: TRBV25-1
D: -
J: TRBJ1-2
size: -
DNA: TGTGCCAGCAGTGATAGGGGGACCCGGGGAGGCTACACCTTC
CDR3: CASSDRGTRGGYTF

V: TRBV5-1
D: -
J: TRBJ1-1
size: -
DNA: TGCGCCAGCAGCGCCCACGCTGCGAACACTGAAGCTTTCTTT
CDR3: CASSAHAANTEAFF

V: TRBV25-1
D: -
J: TRBJ1-2
size: -
DNA: TGTGCCAGCAGTTGGGCGGCGTTCTATGGCTACACCTTC
CDR3: CASSWAAFYGYTF

V: TRBV5-1
D: TRBD2
J: TRBJ2-1
size: few
DNA: TGCGCCAGCAGCTTGGTAGCGGGGAGCTACAATGAGCAGTTCTTC
CDR3: CASSLVAGSYNEQFF

V: TRBV7-7
D: -
J: TRBJ2-5
size: few
DNA: TGTGCCAGCAGCTTAGGCTCGGGGGGCGAAGAGACCCAGTACTTC
CDR3: CASSLGSGGEETQYF

V: TRBV5-1
D: -
J: TRBJ1-4
size: few
DNA: TGCGCCAGCAGCTTGGGGGACGTGATGAGTGAAAAACTGTTTTTT
CDR3: CASSLGDVMSEKLFF

V: TRBV29-1
D: TRBD2
J: TRBJ2-1
size: few
DNA: TGCAGCGTTGCCGGGGGGGATGAGCAGTTCTTC
CDR3: CSVAGGDEQFF

V: TRBV4-1
D: TRBD1
J: TRBJ2-2
size: -
DNA: TGCGCCAGCAGCCAAGCGACCGGGACAGGGGGCCCCGGGGAGCTGTTTTTT
CDR3: CASSQATGTGGPGELFF

V: TRBV29-1
D: -
J: TRBJ2-5
size: -
DNA: TGCAGCGTTGTAGGGGAGCGCGAGACCCAGTACTTC
CDR3: CSVVGERETQYF

V: TRBV29-1
D: TRBD1
J: TRBJ1-2
size: -
DNA: TGCAGCGCCCATACAGGGGGCAATGGCTACACCTTC
CDR3: CSAHTGGNGYTF

V: TRBV6-6
D: TRBD1
J: TRBJ1-4
size: few
DNA: TGTGCCAGCACCGCGGGACAGAATAATGAAAAACTGTTTTTT
CDR3: CASTAGQNNEKLFF

V: TRBV15
D: TRBD2
J: TRBJ2-6
size: -
DNA: TGTGCCACCAGTTTCGCCCGGGGGGTCGGGGCCAACGTCCTGACTTTC
CDR3: CATSFARGVGANVLTF

V: TRBV6-5
D: -
J: TRBJ1-1
size: few
DNA: TGTGCCAGCAGTGACACGGTGAACACTGAAGCTTTCTTT
CDR3: CASSDTVNTEAFF

V: TRBV7-2
D: TRBD2
J: TRBJ2-7
size: -
DNA: TGTGCCAGCAGCGCCACTAGCGCGAGCTCCTACGAGCAGTACTTC
CDR3: CASSATSASSYEQYF

V: TRBV29-1
D: -
J: TRBJ2-1
size: few
DNA: TGCAGCGTTGCGGAGGGGGTCTACAATGAGCAGTTCTTC
CDR3: CSVAEGVYNEQFF

V: TRBV27
D: -
J: TRBJ2-6
size: once
DNA: TGTGCCAGCAGTTTAGACAGAACGCTCTCAGGGGCCAACGTCCTGACTTTC
CDR3: CASSLDRTLSGANVLTF

V: TRBV29-1
D: -
J: TRBJ1-2
size: -
DNA: TGCAGCGTTGCCGTGGGGATCGAGGATGGCTACACCTTC
CDR3: CSVAVGIEDGYTF

V: TRBV5-4
D: -
J: TRBJ2-1
size: -
DNA: TGTGCCAGCAGCTTGGGGACAAGTGGGTTTGAGCAGTTCTTC
CDR3: CASSLGTSGFEQFF

V: TRBV19
D: -
J: TRBJ1-1
size: few
DNA: TGTGCCAGTAGTCAAACCGGACAGCAGAACACTGAAGCTTTCTTT
CDR3: CASSQTGQQNTEAFF

V: TRBV27
D: -
J: TRBJ1-6
size: -
DNA: TGTGCCAGCAGTTTAGCCAGGAAGACTTCACCCCTCCACTTT
CDR3: CASSLARKTSPLHF

V: TRBV9
D: -
J: TRBJ2-4
size: few
DNA: TGTGCCAGCAGCTCTTCCCTCAGAGAAAACATTCAGTACTTC
CDR3: CASSSSLRENIQYF

V: TRBV7-2
D: -
J: TRBJ2-1
size: -
DNA: TGTGCCAGCAGCTTAGTTCCTACTAAGTACAATGAGCAGTTCTTC
CDR3: CASSLVPTKYNEQFF

V: TRBV29-1
D: TRBD1
J: TRBJ1-1
size: -
DNA: TGCAGCACGGGCCGACAGGGGAGAAACACTGAAGCCTTCTTT
CDR3: CSTGRQGRNTEAFF

V: TRBV5-1
D: -
J: TRBJ1-1
size: few
DNA: TGCGCCAGCAGCTTGGCCTCGTCCGGAGTCAGCCACGCGGCAGCTTTCTTT
CDR3: CASSLASSGVSHAAAFF

V: TRBV20-1
D: -
J: TRBJ2-1
size: -
DNA: TGCAGTGCGACGAAACACAATGAGCAGTTCTTC
CDR3: CSATKHNEQFF

V: TRBV2
D: TRBD1
J: TRBJ2-7
size: once
DNA: TGTGCCAGCAGTGTGGCAGGGGGAGAGCAGTACTTC
CDR3: CASSVAGGEQYF

V: TRBV29-1
D: -
J: TRBJ1-1
size: -
DNA: TGCAGCGTAAGAGGCGACCACACTGAAGCTTTCTTT
CDR3: CSVRGDHTEAFF

V: TRBV6-5
D: -
J: TRBJ2-6
size: few
DNA: TGTGCCAGCCGTTTAAGGGGCTCTGGGGCCAACGTCCTGACTTTC
CDR3: CASRLRGSGANVLTF

V: TRBV4-2
D: -
J: TRBJ2-2
size: few
DNA: TGTGCCAGCAGCACCAGCCCCACAGGGCTGGACACCGGGGAGCTGTTTTTT
CDR3: CASSTSPTGLDTGELFF

V: TRBV30
D: TRBD1
J: TRBJ2-2
size: -
DNA: TGTGCCTGGGGACAGGAAGTCGCCGGGGAGCTGTTTTTT
CDR3: CAWGQEVAGELFF

V: TRBV4-1
D: TRBD1
J: TRBJ2-1
size: -
DNA: TGCGCCAGCAGCCAGGAGGACAGGGTATACAATGAGCAGTTCTTC
CDR3: CASSQEDRVYNEQFF

V: TRBV30
D: -
J: TRBJ1-4
size: -
DNA: TGTGCCTGGAGTGTGGACACCACGGATGAAAAACTGTTTTTT
CDR3: CAWSVDTTDEKLFF

V: TRBV29-1
D: -
J: TRBJ2-2
size: -
DNA: TGCAGCGTTGAAGGGAAGAACACCGGGGAGCTGTTTTTT
CDR3: CSVEGKNTGELFF

V: TRBV15
D: TRBD2
J: TRBJ2-7
size: -
DNA: TGTGCCACCAGCAGAGGTCTAGCGGGGGAAGAGCAGTACTTC
CDR3: CATSRGLAGEEQYF

V: TRBV15
D: TRBD1
J: TRBJ1-2
size: -
DNA: TGTGCCACCAGCAGAGATGAGGGACCGGAGGGGGCACACTATGGCTACACCTTC
CDR3: CATSRDEGPEGAHYGYTF

V: TRBV19
D: TRBD2
J: TRBJ2-1
size: few
DNA: TGTGCCAGTAGTCCCCATCGAGCTAGCGGGGGTGCGTACAATGAGCAGTTCTTC
CDR3: CASSPHRASGGAYNEQFF

V: TRBV15
D: TRBD1
J: TRBJ2-2
size: -
DNA: TGTGCCACCAGCAGAGATCGGCTCGGGACAGGATTAACCGGGGAGCTGTTTTTT
CDR3: CATSRDRLGTGLTGELFF

V: TRBV27
D: TRBD1
J: TRBJ1-6
size: -
DNA: TGTGCCAGCAGTCCTAGGTACAGGGGCGGCGATTCACCCCTCCACTTT
CDR3: CASSPRYRGGDSPLHF

V: TRBV29-1
D: -
J: TRBJ1-2
size: -
DNA: TGCAGCGTTGTACCGGGGGCGCTTGGCTACACCTTC
CDR3: CSVVPGALGYTF

V: TRBV7-3
D: TRBD1
J: TRBJ1-6
size: -
DNA: TGTGCCAGCAGCTCGGGACAGCCTAATTCACCCCTCCACTTT
CDR3: CASSSGQPNSPLHF